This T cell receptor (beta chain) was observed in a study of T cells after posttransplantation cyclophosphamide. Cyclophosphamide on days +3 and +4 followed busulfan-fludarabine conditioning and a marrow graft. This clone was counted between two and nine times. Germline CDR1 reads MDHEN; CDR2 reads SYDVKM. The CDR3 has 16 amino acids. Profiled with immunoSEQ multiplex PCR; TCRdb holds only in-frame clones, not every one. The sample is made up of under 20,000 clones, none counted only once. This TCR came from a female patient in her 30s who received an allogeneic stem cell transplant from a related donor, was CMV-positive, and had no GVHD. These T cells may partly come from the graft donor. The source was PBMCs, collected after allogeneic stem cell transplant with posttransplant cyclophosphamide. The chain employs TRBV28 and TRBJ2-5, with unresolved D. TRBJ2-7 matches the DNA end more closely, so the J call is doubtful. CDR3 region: CASSPTRGPPSYEQYF. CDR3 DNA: TGTGCCAGCAGTCCAACCCGTGGGCCTCCTTCCTACGAGCAGTACTTC.